The 2 T cell receptor beta chains below come from one sample, sequenced in a study of T cells in pancreatic ductal adenocarcinoma. The protocol was immunoSEQ multiplex PCR, while the TCRdb copy is restricted to in-frame clones and leaves out a portion. The table includes about 4,200 clones, around 68% detected once. The selected patients with pancreatic ductal adenocarcinoma had surgery but no neoadjuvant therapy. What was sequenced was pancreatic tumor tissue. The receptors originated from a human donor with pancreatic ductal adenocarcinoma.

The chain has TRBV5-1 and TRBJ1-1; TRBD1 matches at 8 bases. The CDR3 has 16 amino acids. Germline trimming cut 3 bases from V and 5 bases from J; bases unmatched to any gene: 12. Germline CDR1 reads SGHRS; CDR2 reads YFSETQ. This CDR3 is CASSWWTGLRGTEAFF. CDR3 DNA sequence: TGCGCCAGCAGCTGGTGGACAGGGCTCCGAGGGACTGAAGCTTTCTTT.

The chain links TRBV5-1 to TRBJ2-2; no definite D call. V lost 3 bases to trimming and J lost 0 bases, with 6 bases between them. This CDR3 has 14 residues. Per the germline V gene, CDR1 is SGHRS and CDR2 is YFSETQ. DNA for the CDR3: TGCGCCAGCAGCTCCCTCGCGAACACCGGGGAGCTGTTTTTT. Its protein is CASSSLANTGELFF.